This TCR beta chain was captured by sequencing in a study of resident and recirculating memory T cells in vitiligo (dated by TCRdb to the late 2010s). Looking at the study overall: For TCR beta sequencing, each of a few stable vitiligo patients provided PBMCs along with epidermis taken by shave biopsy from two lesional and two nonlesional sites. Samples were homogenized without cell sorting just before genomic DNA extraction with the Qiagen DNeasy Blood & Tissue Kit. Human TCR beta sequencing was used to test whether specific clones in lesional vitiligo skin differed from clones in nonlesional skin and blood.

The immunoSEQ hsTCRB kit was used to amplify TCR beta chains from genomic DNA. The immunoSEQ service sequenced the TCR beta libraries on an Illumina MiSeq instrument. The published analysis was carried out like this. Analysis of the repertoire data was performed with the immunoSEQ Analyzer. Here the immuneACCESS table is served through TCRdb, limited to in-frame sequences with V and J called. Missing clones are a known gap in these copies; in checked studies unresolved V genes cover under half, and the rest lacks a known reason. The V and J calls and the clone size are those of that table, but D and trimming were determined from the DNA. The sample table lists 60,000 to 80,000 clones, roughly 90% of them with a count of one. The ten largest clonotypes hold less than 5% of the sample. A note on this clone: Its antigen is not yet known. No much larger clone exists at a distance of one base, and base qualities are not known. Other nucleotide sequences from this sample produce the same CDR3.

Ends trimmed: V by 7 bases, J by 5 bases; bases unmatched to a gene: 4. The CDR3 spans 14 residues, from the cysteine through the phenylalanine. Only the CDR3 portion is preserved as DNA: 42 bases, with reading frame beginning at the first base. The germline V gene specifies SNHLY as CDR1 and FYNNEI as CDR2. Vitiligo was considered stable when no change in lesions had been observed over the previous 6 months. Stable patients also had to lack confetti depigmentation, a clinical sign of active vitiligo. Any patient who had received treatment in the previous three months was excluded. PBMCs were isolated from heparinized blood by Ficoll density gradient centrifugation and were subsequently flash-frozen. What the research found in general, with its limitations: Working out how much the T cell clones identified in the vitiligo lesions and the human Trm versus Tcm pools each contribute will require future mechanistic studies. TCR sequences were not conserved across biopsy sites or patients, suggesting that different T cell clones infiltrate different lesions, described as private specificity. Overlap and correlation analysis found no significant repertoire overlap between any two biopsies, even biopsies from the same patient, apart from each lesion compared with itself. Clonality was not the same from one vitiligo lesion to another, and no unique dominant TCR clone turned up.

This sequence was found in a male donor with vitiligo. This chain is built from TRBV2 and TRBJ2-2; TRBD1 lines up with 10 middle nucleotides. The sample consisted of blood. The CDR3 protein: CASTGTGATGELFF. The sequence in DNA is TGTGCCAGCACAGGGACAGGGGCGACCGGGGAGCTGTTTTTT.